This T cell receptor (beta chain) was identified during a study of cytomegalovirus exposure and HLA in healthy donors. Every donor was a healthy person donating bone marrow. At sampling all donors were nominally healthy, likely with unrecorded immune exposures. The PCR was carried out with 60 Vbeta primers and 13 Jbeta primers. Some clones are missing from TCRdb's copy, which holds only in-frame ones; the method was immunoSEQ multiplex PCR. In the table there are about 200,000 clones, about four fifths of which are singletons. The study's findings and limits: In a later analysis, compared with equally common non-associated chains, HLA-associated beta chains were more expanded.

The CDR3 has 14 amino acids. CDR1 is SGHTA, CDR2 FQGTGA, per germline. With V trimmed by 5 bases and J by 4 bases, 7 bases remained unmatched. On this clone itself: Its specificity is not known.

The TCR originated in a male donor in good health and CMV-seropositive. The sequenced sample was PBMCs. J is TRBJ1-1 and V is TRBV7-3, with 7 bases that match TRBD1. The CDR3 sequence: CASSPQGLGTEAFF. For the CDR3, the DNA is TGTGCCAGCAGCCCACAGGGGTTAGGCACTGAAGCTTTCTTT.